This T cell receptor beta chain was profiled in a study of blood T cell repertoires in COVID-19. Measured with immunoSEQ multiplex PCR; TCRdb has only the in-frame clones, and not every one. The sample consists of around 480,000 clones, 88% of them appearing once. V gave up 8 bases and J gave up 6 bases; unmatched junction bases: 6. CDR1 and CDR2 from the germline V gene are LNHDA and SQIVND (reference sequence). The CDR3 contains 13 residues. The chain links TRBV19 to TRBJ2-1; 8 bases fit TRBD2. Sequenced input: peripheral blood. This clonotype was sampled from a woman aged 45-65 years with COVID-19, enrolled during active disease. The CDR3 reads CASSGGGLNEQFF. DNA for the CDR3: TGTGCCAGTTCGGGGGGGGGCCTCAATGAGCAGTTCTTC.